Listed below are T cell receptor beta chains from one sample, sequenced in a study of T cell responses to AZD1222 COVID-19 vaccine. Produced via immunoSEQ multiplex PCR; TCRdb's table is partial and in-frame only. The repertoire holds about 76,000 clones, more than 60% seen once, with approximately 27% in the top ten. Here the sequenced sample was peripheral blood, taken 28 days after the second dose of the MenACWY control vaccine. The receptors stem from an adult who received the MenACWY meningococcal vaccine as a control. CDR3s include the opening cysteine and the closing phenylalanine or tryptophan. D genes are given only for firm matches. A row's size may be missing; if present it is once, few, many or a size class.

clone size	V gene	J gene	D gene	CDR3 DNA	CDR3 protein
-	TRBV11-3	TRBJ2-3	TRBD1	TGTGCCAGCAGCTTGGGGGACAGTCGCACAGATACGCAGTATTTT	CASSLGDSRTDTQYF
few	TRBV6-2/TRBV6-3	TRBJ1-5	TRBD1	TGTGCCAGCAGTCCCGACCGGCAGGGGGGGCATCAGCCCCAGCATTTT	CASSPDRQGGHQPQHF
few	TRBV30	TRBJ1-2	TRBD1	TGTGCCTGGAGTGTTACAATAGGACAGGGGGCACCGACTGCAAGCTACACCTTC	CAWSVTIGQGAPTASYTF
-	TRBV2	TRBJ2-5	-	TGTGCCAGCAACAGAGGGACACCGGGGGAGACCCAGTACTTC	CASNRGTPGETQYF
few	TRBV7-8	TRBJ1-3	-	TGTGCCAGCAGCTTAGGACGTCAGGGGCTGGGAAACACCATATATTTT	CASSLGRQGLGNTIYF
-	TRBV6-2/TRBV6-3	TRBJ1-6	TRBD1	TGTGCCAGCAGTTCCGGTACAGGGGACAGGGGCAAACCCCTCCACTTT	CASSSGTGDRGKPLHF
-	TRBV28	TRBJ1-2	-	TGTGCCAGCGGTCGGAAGGCTCTCGACACCTTC	CASGRKALDTF
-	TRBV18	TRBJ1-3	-	TGTGCCAGCTCACCGGGGGCCCGCTCTGGAAACACCATATATTTT	CASSPGARSGNTIYF
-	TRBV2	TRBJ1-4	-	TGTGCCAGCAGGGATAGAAGCGGGGGGAAACTGTTTTTT	CASRDRSGGKLFF
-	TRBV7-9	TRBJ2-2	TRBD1	TGTGCCAGCAGCCGACAGGGGTATCAGAACACCGGGGAGCTGTTTTTT	CASSRQGYQNTGELFF
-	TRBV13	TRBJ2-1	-	TGTGCCAGCAGCACTAAGCGGAGGGCCTTCTACAATGAGCAGTTCTTC	CASSTKRRAFYNEQFF
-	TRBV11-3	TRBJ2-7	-	TGTGCCAGCAGCTTAGGGATCGGCGAGCAGTACTTC	CASSLGIGEQYF
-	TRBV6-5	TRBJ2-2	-	TGTGCCAGCAGTTTAGGTGGGGGTCGGAACACCGGGGAGCTGTTTTTT	CASSLGGGRNTGELFF
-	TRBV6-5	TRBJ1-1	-	TGTGCCAGCAGCCCCCGTCGGGGTTATGATATTGAAGCTTTCTTT	CASSPRRGYDIEAFF
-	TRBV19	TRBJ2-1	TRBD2	TGTGCCAGTAGCAGGGCTAGCGGGAGTTGGGATGAGCAGTTCTTC	CASSRASGSWDEQFF
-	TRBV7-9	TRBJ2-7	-	TGTGCCAGCAGCTTAGGGGCGGCCGCCCCTCACTACGAGCAGTACTTC	CASSLGAAAPHYEQYF
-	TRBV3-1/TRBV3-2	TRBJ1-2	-	TGTGCCAGCAGCCAAGGAGGACGGACATATGGCTACACCTTC	CASSQGGRTYGYTF
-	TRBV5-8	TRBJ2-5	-	TGTGCCAGCAGCTTAAGAATAGGGGTAGGAAAGACCCAGTACTTC	CASSLRIGVGKTQYF
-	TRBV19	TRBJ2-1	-	TGTGCCAGTAGTACTCCCAGTGAGGGGGGCTTCGATGAGCAGTTCTTC	CASSTPSEGGFDEQFF
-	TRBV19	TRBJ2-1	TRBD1	TGTGCCAGTAGCAAGACAGGGGGGCAAGGGCCCAATGAGCAGTTCTTC	CASSKTGGQGPNEQFF
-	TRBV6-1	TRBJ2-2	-	TGTGCCAGCACTGAACGGGGCTACACCGGGGAGCTGTTTTTT	CASTERGYTGELFF
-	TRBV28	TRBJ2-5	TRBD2	TGTGCCAGCAGTCAAGTAGCGGGGGTGGAGACCCAGTACTTC	CASSQVAGVETQYF
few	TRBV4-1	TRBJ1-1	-	TGCGCCAGCAGCCAATCGGATGCAGTTGAAGCTTTCTTT	CASSQSDAVEAFF
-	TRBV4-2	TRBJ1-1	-	TGTGCCAGCAGCCAAGATAAAGCGGAGAACACTGAAGCTTTCTTT	CASSQDKAENTEAFF
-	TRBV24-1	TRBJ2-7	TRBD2	TGTGCCACCAGTGATTTAAGCGGGAGGAAGAGCTACGAGCAGTACTTC	CATSDLSGRKSYEQYF
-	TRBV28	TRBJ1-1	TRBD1	TGTGCCAGCATACAGGGGGCTTTGAACACTGAAGCTTTCTTT	CASIQGALNTEAFF
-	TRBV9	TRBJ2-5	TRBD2	TGTGCCAGCAGCGCCCCGACTAGCGTGGAGACCCAGTACTTC	CASSAPTSVETQYF
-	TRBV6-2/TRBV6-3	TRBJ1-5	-	TGTGCCAGCAGCTCTCGTCAGGGTGGCAATCAGCCCCAGCATTTT	CASSSRQGGNQPQHF
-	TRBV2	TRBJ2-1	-	TGTGCCAGCAGTCCGACGAGGGGCGAGCAGTTCTTC	CASSPTRGEQFF
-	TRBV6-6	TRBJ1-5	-	TGTGCCAGCACCGAAGGGAATCAGCCCCAGCATTTT	CASTEGNQPQHF
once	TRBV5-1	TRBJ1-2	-	TGCGCCAGCAGTCCCCTACTCGGAAGGCTGGGTATAGTGGGAGGCTACACCTTC	CASSPLLGRLGIVGGYTF